This TCR beta chain was recorded in a study of T cells in Graves' hyperthyroidism and ophthalmopathy. The study, taken as a whole, reports: The model identified upcoming ophthalmopathy a median 6.5 months ahead of onset. A model of 13 V-J features distinguished ophthalmopathy from stable hyperthyroidism.

A note on this clonotype: Its specificity is not known.

Together with thyroid ultrasound, orbital computed tomography, serum thyroxine and TRAb, clinical symptoms were used for diagnoses. It was RNA transcripts that yielded the amplified TCR beta CDR3 regions. The HTBI primer set drove a first-round RT-PCR of the TCR CDR3. TCRdb processed the multiplex PCR reads anew with MiXCR; each CDR3 protein has one entry. The sample shows around 700,000 distinct CDR3 sequences, around 19% of them seen only once. Sequenced input: blood. The sequence was collected from a woman aged 45-65 years with Graves' hyperthyroidism that later progressed to Graves' ophthalmopathy.

The CDR3 region has the DNA TGTGCCAGCAGCTTATGGCAGGAGGAAGAGACCCAGTACTTC. Protein sequence: CASSLWQEEETQYF. J is TRBJ2-5 and V is TRBV7-9; D perhaps matches TRBD2 (5 bases). Germline CDR1 is SEHNR and CDR2 is FQNEAQ (reference sequence). This CDR3 has 14 amino acids. Trimming pared 2 bases from V and 3 bases from J, leaving 10 bases between. Combining the CDR3 with reference TRBV7-9 and TRBJ2-5 gives the whole variable domain DTGVSQNPRHKITKRGQNVTFRCDPISEHNRLYWYRQTLGQGPEFLTYFQNEAQLEKSRLLSDRFSAERPKGSFSTLEIQRTEQGDSAMYLCASSLWQEEETQYFGPGTRLLVL.